The following is a TCR beta chain sequence with its context. Antigen specificity is unknown. This specimen comes from a study of STAT5B mutations in CD4+ large granular lymphocyte leukemia. TCRdb's table, derived via immunoSEQ multiplex PCR, lists solely in-frame clones and lacks some. The sample contains approximately 40,000 clones, roughly 80% of which appear only once. Germline V gene sequence: CDR1 SNHLY, CDR2 FYNNEI. V shed 6 bases and J 0 bases; nucleotides not matched to a gene: 9. The CDR3 is 17 amino acids. Controls came from buffy coats of healthy blood donors. Study results and limitations: Top patient clones used TRBV06 genes more often: 8/27 versus 2/35 in controls.

What was sequenced was CD4+ T cells from blood buffy coats. The rearrangement joins TRBV2 to TRBJ2-3; 10 nucleotides align to TRBD1. The TCR comes from a human donor in good health. The CDR3 region is CASSRDRGASSTDTQYF. Here the CDR3 DNA reads TGTGCCAGCAGCCGGGACAGGGGAGCTTCTAGCACAGATACGCAGTATTTT. Using reference TRBV2 and TRBJ2-3 for the parts outside the CDR3, the full variable domain is EPEVTQTPSHQVTQMGQEVILRCVPISNHLYFYWYRQILGQKVEFLVSFYNNEISEKSEIFDDQFSVERPDGSNFTLKIRSTKLEDSAMYFCASSRDRGASSTDTQYFGPGTRLTVL.